This paragraph covers one T cell receptor (beta chain) sequence. Germline-derived CDR1 and CDR2 are SGHTA and FQGNSA. V lost 5 bases to trimming and J lost 4 bases; unmatched junction nucleotides: 2. The CDR3 runs to 15 residues. The sample belongs to a study of T cells in localized non-small cell lung cancer. Generated by immunoSEQ multiplex PCR, the TCRdb table keeps only in-frame clones and is missing some. The table lists around 70,000 clones, 70% to 85% of them singletons. The sample here was peripheral blood, taken before any cancer treatment. This clonotype originated in a female donor older than 55 with stage I lung adenocarcinoma. The chain joins TRBV7-2 to TRBJ2-1; 13 positions agree with TRBD2. The CDR3 here is CASSRTSGGYNEQFF. The CDR3 coding sequence is TGTGCCAGCAGCAGGACTAGCGGGGGATACAATGAGCAGTTCTTC.